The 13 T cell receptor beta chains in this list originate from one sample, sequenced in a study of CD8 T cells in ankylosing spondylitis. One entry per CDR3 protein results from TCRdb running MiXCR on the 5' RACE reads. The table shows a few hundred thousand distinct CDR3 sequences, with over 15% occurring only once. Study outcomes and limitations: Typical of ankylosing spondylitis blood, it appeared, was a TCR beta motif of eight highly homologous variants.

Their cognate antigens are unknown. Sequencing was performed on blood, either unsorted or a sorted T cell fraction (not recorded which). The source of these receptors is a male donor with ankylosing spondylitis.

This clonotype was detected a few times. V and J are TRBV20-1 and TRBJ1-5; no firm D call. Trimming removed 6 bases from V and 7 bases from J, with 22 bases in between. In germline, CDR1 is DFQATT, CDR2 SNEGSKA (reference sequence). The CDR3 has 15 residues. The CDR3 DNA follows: TGCAGTGCCGCCAACCGGGAACGGGGAATCCAGCCCCAGCATTTT. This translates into CSAANRERGIQPQHF.

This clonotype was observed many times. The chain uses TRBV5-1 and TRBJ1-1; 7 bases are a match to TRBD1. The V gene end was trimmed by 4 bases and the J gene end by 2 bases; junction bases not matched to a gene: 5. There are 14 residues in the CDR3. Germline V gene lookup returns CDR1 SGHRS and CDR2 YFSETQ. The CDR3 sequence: CASSHRGYNTEAFF. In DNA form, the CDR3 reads TGCGCCAGCAGCCACAGGGGATACAACACTGAAGCTTTCTTT.

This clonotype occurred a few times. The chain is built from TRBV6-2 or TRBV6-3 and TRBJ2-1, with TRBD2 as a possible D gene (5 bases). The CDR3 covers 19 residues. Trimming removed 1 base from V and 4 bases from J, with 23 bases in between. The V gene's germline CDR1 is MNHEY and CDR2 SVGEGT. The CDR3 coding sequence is TGTGCCAGCAGTTACTACTCATTGACCCAACCACCGGGGTACAATGAGCAGTTCTTC. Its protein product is CASSYYSLTQPPGYNEQFF.

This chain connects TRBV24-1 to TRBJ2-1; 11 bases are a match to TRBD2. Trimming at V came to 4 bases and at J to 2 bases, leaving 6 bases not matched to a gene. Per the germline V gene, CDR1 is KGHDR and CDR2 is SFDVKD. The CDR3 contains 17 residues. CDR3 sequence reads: CATSEPLAGGTYNEQFF. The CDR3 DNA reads TGTGCCACCAGTGAACCGCTAGCGGGAGGAACCTACAATGAGCAGTTCTTC.

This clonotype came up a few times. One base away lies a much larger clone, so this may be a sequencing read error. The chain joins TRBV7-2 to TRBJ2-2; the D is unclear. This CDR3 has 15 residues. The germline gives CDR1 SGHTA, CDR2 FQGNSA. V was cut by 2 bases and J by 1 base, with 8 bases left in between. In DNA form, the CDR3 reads TGTGCCAGCAGCTTAACCCCCCTGAACACCGGGGAGCTGTTTTTT. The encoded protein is CASSLTPLNTGELFF.

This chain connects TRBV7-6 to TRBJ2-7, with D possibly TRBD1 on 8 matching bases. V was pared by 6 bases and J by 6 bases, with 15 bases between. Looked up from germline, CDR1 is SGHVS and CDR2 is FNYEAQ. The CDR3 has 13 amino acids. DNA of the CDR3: TGTGCCAGCAGGAACACAGGGGGGGCCGAGCAGTACTTC. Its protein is CASRNTGGAEQYF.

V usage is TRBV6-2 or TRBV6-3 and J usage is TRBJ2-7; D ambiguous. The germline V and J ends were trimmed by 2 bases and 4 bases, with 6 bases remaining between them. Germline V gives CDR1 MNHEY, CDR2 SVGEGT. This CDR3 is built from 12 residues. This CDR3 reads CASSYDGYEQYF. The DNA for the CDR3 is TGTGCCAGCAGTTACGATGGGTACGAGCAGTACTTC.

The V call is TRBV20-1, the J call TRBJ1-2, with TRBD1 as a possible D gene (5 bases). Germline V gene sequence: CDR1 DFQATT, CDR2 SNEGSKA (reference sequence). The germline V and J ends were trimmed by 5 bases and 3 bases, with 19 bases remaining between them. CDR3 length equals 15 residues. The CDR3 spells CSAARGGNLDYGYTF. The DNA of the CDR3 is TGCAGTGCTGCCCGGGGGGGGAATTTAGACTATGGCTACACCTTC.

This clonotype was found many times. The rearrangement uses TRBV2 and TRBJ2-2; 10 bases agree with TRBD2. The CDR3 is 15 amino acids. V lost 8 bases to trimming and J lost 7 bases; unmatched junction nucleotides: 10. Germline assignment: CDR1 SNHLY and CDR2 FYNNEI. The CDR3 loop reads CASGGTSVWSGELFF. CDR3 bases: TGTGCCAGCGGGGGGACTAGCGTTTGGAGCGGGGAGCTGTTTTTT.

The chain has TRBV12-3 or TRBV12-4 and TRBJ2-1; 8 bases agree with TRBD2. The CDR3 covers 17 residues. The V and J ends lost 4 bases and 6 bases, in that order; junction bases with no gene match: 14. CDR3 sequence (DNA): TGTGCCAGCAGTTCGTGGGGGGCGGGGGGCTCGTTCAATGAGCAGTTCTTC. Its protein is CASSSWGAGGSFNEQFF.

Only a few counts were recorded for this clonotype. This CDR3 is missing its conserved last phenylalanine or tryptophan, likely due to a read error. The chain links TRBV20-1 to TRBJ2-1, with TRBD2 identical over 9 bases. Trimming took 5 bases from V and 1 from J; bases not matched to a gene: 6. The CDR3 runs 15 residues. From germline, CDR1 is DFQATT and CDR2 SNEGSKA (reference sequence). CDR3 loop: CSARSGSGSYNEQFL. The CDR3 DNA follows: TGCAGTGCTCGTAGCGGGAGCGGGTCCTACAATGAGCAGTTCTTG.

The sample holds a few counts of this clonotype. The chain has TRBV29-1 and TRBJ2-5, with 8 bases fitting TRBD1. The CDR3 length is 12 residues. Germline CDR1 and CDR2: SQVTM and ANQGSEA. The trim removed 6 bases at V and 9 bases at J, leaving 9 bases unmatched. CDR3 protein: CSVHSGTGAQYF. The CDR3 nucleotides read TGCAGCGTCCATTCCGGGACAGGCGCCCAGTACTTC.

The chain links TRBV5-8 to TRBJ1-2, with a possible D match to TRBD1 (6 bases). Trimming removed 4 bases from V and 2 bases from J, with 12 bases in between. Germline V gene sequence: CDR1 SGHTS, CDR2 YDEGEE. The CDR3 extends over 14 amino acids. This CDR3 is CASSPGVVNYGYTF. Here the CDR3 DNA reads TGTGCCAGCAGCCCAGGGGTGGTAAACTATGGCTACACCTTC. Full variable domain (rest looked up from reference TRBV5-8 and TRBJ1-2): EAGVTQSPTHLIKTRGQQATLRCSPISGHTSVYWYQQALGLGLQFLLWYDEGEERNRGNFPPRFSGRQFPNYSSELNVNALELEDSALYLCASSPGVVNYGYTFGSGTRLTVV.